This paragraph reports one TCR beta chain. Its matching antigen is unknown. Germline CDR1 and CDR2: WSHSY and SAAADI. With 4 bases removed from V and 4 bases from J, the gap between germline ends came to 19 bases. This CDR3 spans 16 amino acids. The data were obtained in a study of shared clonotypes between healthy human individuals. In the study overall: Two female and three male donors aged 18 to 49 were enrolled. Study-level points and caveats: Naive subsets usually exceeded memory subsets in estimated richness.

Assay execution proceeded at the deep level. Authors' methods: Junction-only sequences produced by ImmunoSEQ had no quality scores, so filtering differed. TCRdb's table, derived via immunoSEQ multiplex PCR, lists solely in-frame clones and lacks some. The V and J calls and clone size are taken from that table; D and trimming were inferred from the DNA. The sample includes around 330,000 clones, less than 85% of them seen just once. Material for sequencing was memory CD4+ T cells sorted from blood. Specified subset: CD45RA-negative fraction. V gene TRBV10-2 combines with J gene TRBJ2-5, with D tentatively TRBD2 (6 bases). This TCR came from a man aged 25 to 40 in good health. This chain's CDR3 is CASSGRGAGNLETQYF. CDR3 DNA: TGCGCCAGCAGTGGGAGGGGCGCGGGAAACTTAGAGACCCAGTACTTC.